This T cell receptor (beta chain) was documented in a study of blood T cell repertoires in COVID-19. Profiling relied on immunoSEQ multiplex PCR, and the TCRdb table lists in-frame clones only, not all of them. This repertoire shows 200,000 to 250,000 clones, roughly 86% found once; its top ten account for 3% to 3.5%. The V and J ends lost 1 base and 4 bases respectively, with 8 bases between them. Germline V CDR1 and CDR2: MNHNS, SASEGT. The CDR3 extends over 13 amino acids. Sequenced material: peripheral blood. This TCR was sampled from a man in his 60s with acute or convalescent COVID-19. The chain links TRBV6-1 to TRBJ2-7, with unresolved D. CDR3 bases: TGTGCCAGCAGTGAAGACAGCCGATACGAGCAGTACTTC. Its protein product is CASSEDSRYEQYF.